What follows are 11 T cell receptor beta chains derived from one specimen sequenced in a study of blood T cell repertoires in COVID-19. Clones were read by immunoSEQ multiplex PCR, and TCRdb kept only the in-frame ones, dropping some. This sample has 150,000 or so clones, with approximately 83% found just once. The sequenced sample was peripheral blood. The receptors here all came from a woman of 80 years or more with acute or convalescent COVID-19.

V usage is TRBV5-1 and J usage is TRBJ2-7; possibly TRBD2 for D (6 bases). The CDR3 sequence is 14 residues long. Germline V gives CDR1 SGHRS, CDR2 YFSETQ. V was cut by 3 bases and J by 0 bases, with 10 bases left in between. CDR3 loop: CASSSGTLSYEQYF. The CDR3 DNA reads TGCGCCAGCAGCTCCGGGACTCTCTCCTACGAGCAGTACTTC.

This clone was seen only once. This chain joins TRBV20-1 and TRBJ2-5, with D hard to call. This CDR3 has 10 amino acids. The V gene lost 5 bases and the J gene lost 3 bases, with 4 bases spanning the gap. Germline values: CDR1 DFQATT, CDR2 SNEGSKA (reference sequence). The CDR3 DNA reads TGCAGTGCTGTAAAAGAGACCCAGTACTTC. It is translated as CSAVKETQYF.

A few counts support this clone. The chain uses TRBV7-3 and TRBJ1-5; D possibly corresponds to TRBD1 (5 bases). The CDR3 totals 15 residues. Germline loops: CDR1 SGHTA, CDR2 FQGTGA. Trimming left V 5 bases short and J 0 bases short, with 11 bases between. The DNA for the CDR3 is TGTGCCAGCAGCAAAGACAGATATAGCAATCAGCCCCAGCATTTT. It codes for CASSKDRYSNQPQHF.

The CDR3 nucleotides are TGTGCCAGCTCACCATTGTCAGGGGGCGAGGGCTACACCTTC. As protein: CASSPLSGGEGYTF. The rearrangement joins TRBV18 to TRBJ1-2; 8 bases fit TRBD1. CDR1 and CDR2 from the germline V gene are KGHSH and LQKENI. This CDR3 spans 14 amino acids. V was clipped by 2 bases and J by 8 bases; unmatched bases: 7.

This clone was observed a handful of times. The J gene is TRBJ2-1, the V gene TRBV18; D is possibly TRBD2 (5 bases). Trimming stripped 0 bases from V and 0 bases from J, with 18 bases between. Germline loops: CDR1 KGHSH, CDR2 LQKENI. The CDR3 totals 19 residues. The CDR3 region has the DNA TGTGCCAGCTCACCACCGGTGATACCCCTAACTAGCTCCTACAATGAGCAGTTCTTC. Its translation: CASSPPVIPLTSSYNEQFF. Full variable domain (missing parts from reference TRBV18 and TRBJ2-1): NAGVMQNPRHLVRRRGQEARLRCSPMKGHSHVYWYRQLPEEGLKFMVYLQKENIIDESGMPKERFSAEFPKEGPSILRIQQVVRGDSAAYFCASSPPVIPLTSSYNEQFFGPGTRLTVL.

The V and J genes are TRBV18 and TRBJ1-4; tentative D call: TRBD1 (5 bases). This CDR3 region has 14 residues. CDR1 KGHSH and CDR2 LQKENI come from the germline V gene. Trimming cost V 2 bases and J 5 bases, with 9 bases left between them. The CDR3 sequence is CASSPGPGNEKLFF. The CDR3 region has the DNA TGTGCCAGCTCACCAGGGCCAGGGAATGAAAAACTGTTTTTT.

This clone was seen just once. The rearrangement joins TRBV6-1 to TRBJ2-3; no definite D call. Between the trimmed V and J ends, which lost 4 bases and 1 base, there was a span of 12 bases. The CDR3 runs to 15 residues. In germline, CDR1 is MNHNS, CDR2 SASEGT. CDR3 sequence reads: CASSVASRGTDTQYF. The CDR3 coding sequence is TGTGCCAGCAGTGTAGCATCGCGAGGCACAGATACGCAGTATTTT.

The chain links TRBV19 to TRBJ1-2; D perhaps matches TRBD1 (6 bases). The CDR3 has 15 residues. Germline CDR1 is LNHDA and CDR2 is SQIVND (reference sequence). Between the trimmed V and J ends, which lost 8 bases and 2 bases, there was a span of 18 bases. The CDR3 loop reads CASERTGSLNYGYTF. The CDR3 region has the DNA TGTGCCAGTGAGCGTACAGGGAGCCTCAACTATGGCTACACCTTC.

The genes are TRBV2 and TRBJ1-5; D might be TRBD1 (6 bases). The CDR3 sequence is 15 residues long. V was trimmed by 4 bases and J by 1 base, leaving 11 bases between them. Germline lookup yields CDR1 SNHLY and CDR2 FYNNEI. CDR3 amino acids: CASSGEQGSNQPQHF. In DNA form, the CDR3 reads TGTGCCAGCAGTGGAGAGCAGGGGAGCAATCAGCCCCAGCATTTT.

This clone showed up just once. This sequence joins TRBV6-2 or TRBV6-3 and TRBJ1-1, with a possible D match to TRBD1 (6 bases). Trimming removed 6 bases at V and 1 base at J, with 9 bases between. Germline V gives CDR1 MNHEY, CDR2 SVGEGT. This CDR3 comprises 13 residues. CDR3 DNA: TGTGCCAGCAGCTCACAGGGGAACACTGAAGCTTTCTTT. This translates into CASSSQGNTEAFF.

This chain joins TRBV19 and TRBJ2-3; 9 bases map to TRBD2. The germline CDR1 and CDR2 sequences are LNHDA and SQIVND (reference sequence). With V trimmed by 3 bases and J by 0 bases, 7 bases remained unmatched. The CDR3 sequence is 17 residues long. The DNA of the CDR3 is TGTGCCAGTAGTATGAATGGCGGGGGGGTTAGCACAGATACGCAGTATTTT. Translation: CASSMNGGGVSTDTQYF.